These 13 T cell receptor beta chains were sequenced from one sample in a study of shared clonotypes between healthy human individuals. CD45RO-negative, CCR7-selected cells formed the naive CD8 fraction, which excluded terminally differentiated effector memory CD45RA+ cells. TCRdb keeps only in-frame clones here, not all; method: immunoSEQ multiplex PCR. The data show around 2,000,000 clones, about 95% seen once. Sample: naive CD8+ T cells sorted from blood. Receptors were obtained from a man between 18 and 35 years old in good health.

This chain connects TRBV18 to TRBJ2-7; D may be TRBD1 (5 bases). V lost 8 bases to trimming and J lost 4 bases, with 18 bases between them. Germline V lookup: CDR1 KGHSH, CDR2 LQKENI. CDR3 length equals 14 residues. In nucleotides, the CDR3 is TGTGCCAGCCCCTACGACCAGGGTGGGTACGAGCAGTACTTC. As protein: CASPYDQGGYEQYF.

The chain links TRBV5-4 to TRBJ2-5; D is undetermined. Per germline, CDR1 SGHNT and CDR2 YYREEE (reference sequence). V was shortened by 0 bases and J by 1 base, with 7 bases between the two germline ends. The CDR3 sequence is 14 residues long. CDR3 bases: TGTGCCAGCAGCTTGGAACAGACCCAAGAGACCCAGTACTTC. Protein product: CASSLEQTQETQYF.

This clone was detected only once. The chain carries TRBV7-9 and TRBJ2-6; D gene ambiguous. Trimming took 0 bases from V and 3 from J, leaving 9 bases between them. Germline CDR1 and CDR2: SEHNR and FQNEAQ (reference sequence). The CDR3 length is 16 residues. CDR3 protein: CASSLAAGFGANVLTF. CDR3 sequence (DNA): TGTGCCAGCAGCTTAGCCGCTGGGTTTGGGGCCAACGTCCTGACTTTC.

As concerns this clone: This same CDR3 is encoded by further DNA sequences in the sample. The V gene is TRBV7-9, the J gene TRBJ2-3; D uncertain. Germline V CDR1 and CDR2: SEHNR, FQNEAQ (reference sequence). The CDR3 runs 14 residues. Deletions cut 1 base from V and 1 base from J, with 6 bases between. The CDR3 spells CASSLGAGTDTQYF. The DNA of the CDR3 is TGTGCCAGCAGCTTAGGTGCGGGCACAGATACGCAGTATTTT.

V and J are TRBV27 and TRBJ2-1; no definite D call. Germline CDR1 and CDR2: MNHEY and SMNVEV (reference sequence). The CDR3 has 17 residues. V was shortened by 0 bases and J by 0 bases, with 12 bases between the two germline ends. The CDR3 protein is CASSLSLGQSSYNEQFF. CDR3 bases: TGTGCCAGCAGTTTATCTCTAGGGCAGAGCTCCTACAATGAGCAGTTCTTC.

The chain employs TRBV5-1 and TRBJ2-7; 7 bases are shared with TRBD2. This CDR3 is built from 15 residues. V lost 0 bases and J lost 2; bases outside the gene matches: 5. CDR1 SGHRS and CDR2 YFSETQ come from the germline V gene. The CDR3 reads CASSLAASGTYEQYF. CDR3 DNA sequence: TGCGCCAGCAGCTTGGCGGCTAGCGGAACCTACGAGCAGTACTTC. The variable domain in full, completed from reference TRBV5-1 and TRBJ2-7, reads KAGVTQTPRYLIKTRGQQVTLSCSPISGHRSVSWYQQTPGQGLQFLFEYFSETQRNKGNFPGRFSGRQFSNSRSEMNVSTLELGDSALYLCASSLAASGTYEQYFGPGTRLTVT.

Regarding this clone: Mismatch with germline at one junction end may stem from a read error. The chain has TRBV2 and TRBJ2-1, with a tentative D call TRBD2 (6 bases). The CDR3 has 14 residues. CDR1 SNHLY and CDR2 FYNNEI come from the germline V gene. The CDR3 nucleotides read TGTGCCAGCAGCGAAGAGGCGGGGCACAATGAGCAGTTCTTC. Translated: CASSEEAGHNEQFF.

This rearrangement joins TRBV29-1 to TRBJ1-2; TRBD1 is a possible D gene (6 bases). The length of the CDR3 is 13 residues. Germline-derived CDR1 and CDR2 are SQVTM and ANQGSEA. V was clipped by 7 bases and J by 2 bases, with 14 bases between them. CDR3 protein: CSGGLDSNYGYTF. CDR3 sequence (DNA): TGCAGCGGGGGGCTGGACAGCAACTATGGCTACACCTTC.

This clone was counted a single time. This sample also contains other DNA sequences that code for the same CDR3. The V and J genes are TRBV7-9 and TRBJ2-1; D call uncertain. The CDR3 totals 15 residues. Germline loops: CDR1 SEHNR, CDR2 FQNEAQ (reference sequence). The germline V and J ends were trimmed by 3 bases and 0 bases, with 9 bases remaining between them. CDR3 region: CASSLAQSSYNEQFF. CDR3 nucleotide sequence: TGTGCCAGCAGCTTGGCACAAAGCTCCTACAATGAGCAGTTCTTC.

The chain joins TRBV19 to TRBJ2-5, with 11 bases aligning to TRBD2. The ends lost 6 bases at V and 4 bases at J; junction bases unmatched: 4. CDR1 and CDR2 from the germline V gene are LNHDA and SQIVND (reference sequence). This CDR3 contains 14 residues. Here the CDR3 DNA reads TGTGCCAGTAGCACTAGCGGGGGAGGAGAGACCCAGTACTTC. Translation gives CASSTSGGGETQYF.

On this clone: The same CDR3 also results from other DNA sequences found in this sample. V and J are TRBV7-6 and TRBJ1-3, with unresolved D. CDR1 SGHVS and CDR2 FNYEAQ come from the germline V gene. V was cut by 5 bases and J by 0 bases, with 11 bases left in between. The CDR3 covers 15 residues. In nucleotides, the CDR3 is TGTGCCAGCAGCCTAGACACGAGCTCTGGAAACACCATATATTTT. Its translation is CASSLDTSSGNTIYF.

The chain joins TRBV11-2 to TRBJ1-2; D unresolved. Trimming left V 11 bases short and J 6 bases short, with 4 bases between. Germline values: CDR1 SGHAT, CDR2 FQNNGV. CDR3 size: 8 residues. CDR3 DNA: TGTGCCGGCGATGGCTACACCTTC. Its translation is CAGDGYTF.

This chain joins TRBV9 and TRBJ1-1, with D possibly being TRBD1 (6 bases). This CDR3 region has 12 residues. From germline, CDR1 is SGDLS and CDR2 YYNGEE. Trimming pared 4 bases from V and 6 bases from J, leaving 10 bases between. The CDR3 coding sequence is TGTGCCAGCAGCCTACAGGGACCTGAAGCTTTCTTT. As protein: CASSLQGPEAFF.